Shown below are 12 T cell receptor beta chains from a single sample sequenced in a study of cytomegalovirus exposure and HLA in healthy donors. Researchers ran the PCR with 60 Vbeta and 13 Jbeta primers. Sequencing was performed with immunoSEQ multiplex PCR; in TCRdb, only in-frame clones are kept and a portion is missing. This repertoire shows some 140,000 clones, 70% to 80% found once; its top ten account for roughly 8.8%. Source material: PBMCs. Receptors were obtained from a woman aged 45-65 years in good health and CMV-seropositive.

V usage is TRBV6-1 and J usage is TRBJ1-5; a possible D gene is TRBD1 (5 bases). The germline gives CDR1 MNHNS, CDR2 SASEGT. V lost 1 base and J 7 bases, leaving 14 bases between the germline ends. CDR3 length: 15 residues. CDR3 DNA sequence: TGTGCCAGCAGTGAAGGGGCAGGGTATTCCCAGCCCCAGCATTTT. Translating it yields CASSEGAGYSQPQHF.

The chain has TRBV29-1 and TRBJ2-5; tentative D call: TRBD1 (6 bases). The V end lost 4 bases, the J end lost 3 bases, and 12 bases lay between the germline ends. Germline values: CDR1 SQVTM, CDR2 ANQGSEA. This CDR3 has 13 residues. The DNA of the CDR3 is TGCAGCGTTGTGGTTACAGGGAAAGAGACCCAGTACTTC. Its translation is CSVVVTGKETQYF.

The rearrangement uses TRBV10-3 and TRBJ1-1; 7 positions match TRBD1. The junction had 1 base not matched to a gene; V was cut back by 2 bases and J by 1 base. The CDR3 is 14 amino acids. The germline CDR1 and CDR2 sequences are ENHRY and SYGVKD. The CDR3 loop reads CAISEGTANTEAFF. The CDR3 bases are TGTGCCATCAGTGAGGGGACAGCGAACACTGAAGCTTTCTTT.

The chain combines TRBV9 with TRBJ2-2; weak D call: TRBD2 (6 bases). The germline gives CDR1 SGDLS, CDR2 YYNGEE. V shed 2 bases and J shed 3 bases, with 11 bases lying between them. The length of the CDR3 is 15 residues. The CDR3 nucleotides are TGTGCCAGCAGCGTCGGGGGAAGTTACACCGGGGAGCTGTTTTTT. Amino acids: CASSVGGSYTGELFF.

As regards this clone: One junction end disagrees with the germline gene, perhaps due to a read error. This chain joins TRBV19 and TRBJ2-2, with D possibly being TRBD1 (6 bases). The CDR3 has 14 amino acids. In germline, CDR1 is LNHDA, CDR2 SQIVND (reference sequence). CDR3 in DNA: TGTGCCAGTGCTCAAATCGGGGACACCCGGGAGCTGTTTTTT. This encodes CASAQIGDTRELFF.

The J gene is TRBJ2-2, the V gene TRBV5-1; 7 positions match TRBD2. V was pared by 4 bases and J by 4 bases, with 7 bases of the junction left unmatched. The CDR3 sequence is 15 residues long. Looked up from germline, CDR1 is SGHRS and CDR2 is YFSETQ. The CDR3 bases are TGCGCCAGCAGCGGTCGAGGGGAGGGCACCGGGGAGCTGTTTTTT. Translating gives CASSGRGEGTGELFF.

V gene TRBV9 combines with J gene TRBJ2-2, with D possibly matching TRBD2 (6 bases). The V gene lost 2 bases and the J gene lost 7 bases, with 15 bases spanning the gap. This CDR3 is 15 amino acids long. From germline, CDR1 is SGDLS and CDR2 YYNGEE. The CDR3 loop is CASSVGKLADGELFF. The CDR3 DNA follows: TGTGCCAGCAGCGTCGGGAAACTAGCAGACGGGGAGCTGTTTTTT.

A word on this clone: One junction end does not reproduce the germline sequence, and a read error may be involved. This chain joins TRBV7-9 and TRBJ2-7; 13 nucleotides match TRBD2. CDR1 SEHNR and CDR2 FQNEAQ come from the germline V gene (reference sequence). This CDR3 spans 17 amino acids. This CDR3 is CSSSKGLAGAITYEQYF. The CDR3 nucleotides read TGTTCCAGCAGCAAAGGACTAGCGGGGGCCATCACCTACGAGCAGTACTTC.

This chain uses TRBV7-9 with TRBJ1-6; no definite D call. The CDR3 loop spans 17 amino acids. V was clipped by 5 bases and J by 0 bases, with 14 bases between them. From germline, CDR1 is SEHNR and CDR2 FQNEAQ (reference sequence). CDR3 bases: TGTGCCAGCAGCCCAGATGTTGGGAGCTCCTATAATTCACCCCTCCACTTT. It codes for CASSPDVGSSYNSPLHF.

V and J are TRBV30 and TRBJ2-7, with D unresolved. The ends were cut back, 3 bases at V and 2 bases at J, with 14 bases in the middle. The CDR3 contains 14 residues. Germline CDR1 is GTSNPN and CDR2 is SVGIG (reference sequence). The CDR3 is CAWSEGTVAYEQYF. The CDR3 DNA follows: TGTGCCTGGAGCGAAGGAACAGTTGCCTACGAGCAGTACTTC.

The chain links TRBV7-9 to TRBJ2-7; a possible D gene is TRBD1 (6 bases). CDR3 length: 13 amino acids. Looked up from germline, CDR1 is SEHNR and CDR2 is FQNEAQ (reference sequence). Trimming cost V 3 bases and J 6 bases, with 12 bases left between them. Written as DNA, the CDR3 is TGTGCCAGCAGCTTTTACAGGGTGAGCGAGCAGTACTTC. Translated, it gives CASSFYRVSEQYF.

The chain recombines TRBV5-6 with TRBJ2-1; 11 nucleotides agree with TRBD2. The CDR3 sequence is 16 residues long. J gave up 3 bases and V 3 bases, and 5 bases lay outside the gene matches. Germline lookup yields CDR1 SGHDT and CDR2 YYEEEE. CDR3 sequence: CASSSPGLADYNEQFF. Here the CDR3 DNA reads TGTGCCAGCAGCTCTCCGGGACTAGCGGACTACAATGAGCAGTTCTTC.